The present TCR beta chain was sequenced within a study of CD8+CD57+ T cells in acquired aplastic anemia. Overall study: Each DNA sample taken from sorted CD4+ and CD8+ cells came to about 3.2 ug on average.

TCR beta VDJ and CDR3 were profiled, and genomic DNA was the template. MiXCR, applied by TCRdb to the reads, yields one record per CDR3 protein. The sample includes 200,000 or so distinct CDR3 sequences, 50% to 75% of them seen just once. The CDR3 runs 16 residues. CDR1 SGHDN and CDR2 FVKESK come from the germline V gene. V was pared by 3 bases and J by 2 bases, with 6 bases of the junction left unmatched. Regarding the study as a whole: Researchers report that about 28 CD8+ CDR3 sequences appeared in both patients and controls.

Concerning this clonotype itself: What it recognizes is unknown.

The sample was sorted CD4+, CD8+, or CD8+CD57+ T cells (not recorded which) from PBMCs. This clonotype originated in a human donor with severe aplastic anemia or a healthy control (not recorded which). The chain has TRBV14 and TRBJ2-1, with 8 bases that match TRBD2. The CDR3 coding sequence is TGTGCCAGCAGCCAGGATCAAGCGGGGGCCTACAATGAGCAGTTCTTC. Amino acid sequence: CASSQDQAGAYNEQFF.